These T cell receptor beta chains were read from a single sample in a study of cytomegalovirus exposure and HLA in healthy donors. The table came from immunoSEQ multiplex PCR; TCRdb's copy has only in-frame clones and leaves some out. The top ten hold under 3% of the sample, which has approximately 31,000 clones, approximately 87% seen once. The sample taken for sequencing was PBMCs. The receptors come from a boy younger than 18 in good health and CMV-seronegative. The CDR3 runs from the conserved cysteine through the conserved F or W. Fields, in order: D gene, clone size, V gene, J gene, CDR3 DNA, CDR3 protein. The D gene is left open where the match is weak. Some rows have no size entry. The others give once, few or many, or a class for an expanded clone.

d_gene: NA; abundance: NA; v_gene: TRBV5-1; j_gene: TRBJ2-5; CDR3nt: TGCGCCAGCAGCTTGGCCGGCCAGGTCCAAGAGACCCAGTACTTC; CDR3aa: CASSLAGQVQETQYF
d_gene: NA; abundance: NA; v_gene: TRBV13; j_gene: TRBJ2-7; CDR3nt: TGTGCCAGCAGCGGCGACAACTCCTACGAGCAGTACTTC; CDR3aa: CASSGDNSYEQYF
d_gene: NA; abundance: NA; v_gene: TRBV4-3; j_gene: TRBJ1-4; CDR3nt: TGCGCCAGCAGCCAAGAGTCGGCTAATGAAAAACTGTTTTTT; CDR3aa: CASSQESANEKLFF
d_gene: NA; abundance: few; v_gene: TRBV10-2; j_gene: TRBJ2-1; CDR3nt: TGCGCCACCAGCCTTGGGCGTTACAATGAGCAGTTCTTC; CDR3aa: CATSLGRYNEQFF
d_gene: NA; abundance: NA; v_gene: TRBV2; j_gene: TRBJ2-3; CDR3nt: TGTGCCAGCAACCTCTCGGGAGAAGGGACGGAGCTTGTGGATACGCAGTATTTT; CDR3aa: CASNLSGEGTELVDTQYF
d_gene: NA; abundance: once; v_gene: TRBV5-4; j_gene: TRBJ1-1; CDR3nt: TGTGCCAGCAGCTTGTCCCCGACAGCGAACACTGAAGCTTTCTTT; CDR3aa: CASSLSPTANTEAFF
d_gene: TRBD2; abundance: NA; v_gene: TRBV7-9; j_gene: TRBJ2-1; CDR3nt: TGTGCCAGCAACGGGAGGTCGCACAGCTTGTACAATGAGCAGTTCTTC; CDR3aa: CASNGRSHSLYNEQFF
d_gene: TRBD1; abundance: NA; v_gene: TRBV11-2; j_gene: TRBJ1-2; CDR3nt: TGTGCCAGCAGCTTAGTCCCAGGGGGCTATGGCTACACCTTC; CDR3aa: CASSLVPGGYGYTF
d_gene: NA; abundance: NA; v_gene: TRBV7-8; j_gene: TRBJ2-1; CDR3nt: TGTGCCAGCAGCTTAGGGCAGGGGATCTACAATGAGCAGTTCTTC; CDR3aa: CASSLGQGIYNEQFF
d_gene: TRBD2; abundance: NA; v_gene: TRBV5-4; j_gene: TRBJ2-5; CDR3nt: TGTGCCAGCAGCCCACGGGAGCGGGGGGGCCCCCAAGAGACCCAGTACTTC; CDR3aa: CASSPRERGGPQETQYF
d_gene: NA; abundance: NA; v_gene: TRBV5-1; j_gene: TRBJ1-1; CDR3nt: TGCGCCAGCAGCTTGGGAACAACAACAGGTGCCGCTTTCTTT; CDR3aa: CASSLGTTTGAAFF
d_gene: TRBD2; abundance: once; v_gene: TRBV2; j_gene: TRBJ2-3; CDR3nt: TGTGCCAGCTCTGGCGGTCTAGCGGGGGTGGATACGCAGTATTTT; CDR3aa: CASSGGLAGVDTQYF
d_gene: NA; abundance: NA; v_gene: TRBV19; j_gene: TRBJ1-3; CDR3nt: TGTGCCAGTAGTATAGATCGGAGGTCCGGAAACACCATATATTTT; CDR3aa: CASSIDRRSGNTIYF
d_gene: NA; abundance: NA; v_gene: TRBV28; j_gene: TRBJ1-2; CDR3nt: TGTGCCAGCAGTTTAATGGCCAGGGTGACCTATGGCTACACCTTC; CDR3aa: CASSLMARVTYGYTF
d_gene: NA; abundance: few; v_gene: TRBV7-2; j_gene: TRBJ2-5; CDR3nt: TGTGCCAGCGGATCCGGGTGGGAGACCCAGTACTTC; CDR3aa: CASGSGWETQYF
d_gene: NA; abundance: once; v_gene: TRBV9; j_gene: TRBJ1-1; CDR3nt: TGTGCCAGCACCGAAAACTTACAGGGATTAAACACTGAAGCTTTCTTT; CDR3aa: CASTENLQGLNTEAFF
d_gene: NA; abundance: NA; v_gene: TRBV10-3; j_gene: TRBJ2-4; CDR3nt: TGTGCCATCAGTGAGGCAAGGGGGGCCAAAAACATTCAGTACTTC; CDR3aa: CAISEARGAKNIQYF
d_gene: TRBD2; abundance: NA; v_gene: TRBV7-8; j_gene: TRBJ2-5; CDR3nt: TGTGCCAGCAGCCCTCGGACTAGCGAAGAGACCCAGTACTTC; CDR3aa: CASSPRTSEETQYF
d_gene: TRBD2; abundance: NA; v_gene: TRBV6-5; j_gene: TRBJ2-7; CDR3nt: TGTGCCAGCAGTTACTCGTCTAGCGGGGGCTACGAGCAGTACTTC; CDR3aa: CASSYSSSGGYEQYF
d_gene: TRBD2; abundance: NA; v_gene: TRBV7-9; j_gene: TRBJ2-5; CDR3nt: TGTGCCAGCAGCGTCATAGCGGGGGGGCGTCTCCTTAGACAAGAGACCCAGTACTTC; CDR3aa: CASSVIAGGRLLRQETQYF
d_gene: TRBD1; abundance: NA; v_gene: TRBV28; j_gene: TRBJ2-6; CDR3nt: TGTGCCAGCAGTCCCGGCGGGACAGGGGAATATGGGGCCAACGTCCTGACTTTC; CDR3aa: CASSPGGTGEYGANVLTF
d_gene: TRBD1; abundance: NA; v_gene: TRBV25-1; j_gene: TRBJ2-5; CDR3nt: TGTGCCAGCAGTTTCCCGACAGGGTGGAAAGAGACCCAGTACTTC; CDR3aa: CASSFPTGWKETQYF
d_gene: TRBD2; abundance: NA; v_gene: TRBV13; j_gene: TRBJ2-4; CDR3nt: TGTGCCAGCAGCCCCTTGACTAGCGGGGAAGCCAAAAACATTCAGTACTTC; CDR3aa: CASSPLTSGEAKNIQYF
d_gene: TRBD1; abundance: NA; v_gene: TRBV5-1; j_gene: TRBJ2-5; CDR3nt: TGCGCCAGCGCAACACAGGGGGCCGGAGGAGAGACCCAGTACTTC; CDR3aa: CASATQGAGGETQYF
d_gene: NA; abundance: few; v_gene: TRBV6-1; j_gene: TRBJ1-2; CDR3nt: TGTGCCAGCAGTGAACAGCCTCAGGGTGGCTACACCTTC; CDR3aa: CASSEQPQGGYTF
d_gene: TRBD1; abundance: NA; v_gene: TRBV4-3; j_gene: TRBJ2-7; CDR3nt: TGCGCCAGCAGCCAAGGGAGGACAGGGAACTACGAGCAGTACTTC; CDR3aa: CASSQGRTGNYEQYF
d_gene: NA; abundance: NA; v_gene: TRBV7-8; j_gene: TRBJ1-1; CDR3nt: TGTGCCAGCAGTAAGGGGCGAAACACTGAAGCTTTCTTT; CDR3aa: CASSKGRNTEAFF
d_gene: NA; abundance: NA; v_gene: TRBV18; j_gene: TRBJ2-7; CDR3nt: TGTGCCAGCTCACCACACGAGTTATGCCCCTACGAGCAGTACTTC; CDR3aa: CASSPHELCPYEQYF
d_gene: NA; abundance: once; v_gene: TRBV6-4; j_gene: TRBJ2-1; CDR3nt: TGTGCCAGCAGTGAATCGGGGGACTATGAGCAGTTCTTC; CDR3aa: CASSESGDYEQFF
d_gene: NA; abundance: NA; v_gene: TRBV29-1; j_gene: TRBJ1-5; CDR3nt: TGCAGCGTTGAAAAGGGGCTGCGGGGCAGCAATCAGCCCCAGCATTTT; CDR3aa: CSVEKGLRGSNQPQHF
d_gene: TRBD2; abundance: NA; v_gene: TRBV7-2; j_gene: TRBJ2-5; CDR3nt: TGTGCCAGCACCTCTAGCGGGGGGGTAGGCGAGACCCAGTACTTC; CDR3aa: CASTSSGGVGETQYF
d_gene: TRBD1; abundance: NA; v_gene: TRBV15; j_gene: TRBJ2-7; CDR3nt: TGTGCCACCAGCGAGAGGGGGCGGGCACTAAACTACGAGCAGTACTTC; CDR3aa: CATSERGRALNYEQYF
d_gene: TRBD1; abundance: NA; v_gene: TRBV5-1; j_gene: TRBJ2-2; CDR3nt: TGCGCCAGCAACTACAGGGGGCCTGAGGCCGGGGAGCTGTTTTTT; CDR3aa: CASNYRGPEAGELFF
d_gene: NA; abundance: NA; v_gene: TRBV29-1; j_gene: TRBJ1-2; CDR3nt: TGCAGCGTTGAAGGAGGCGGTTATGGCTACCCCTTC; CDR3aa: CSVEGGGYGYPF
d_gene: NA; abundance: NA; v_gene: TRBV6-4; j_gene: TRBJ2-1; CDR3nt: TGTGCCAGCAGTGCTGGATTGCGGGCAAATGAGCAGTTCTTC; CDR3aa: CASSAGLRANEQFF
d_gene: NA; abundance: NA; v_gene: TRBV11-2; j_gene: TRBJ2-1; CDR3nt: TGTGCCAGCAGCTTAGCCCTCTACAATGAGCAGTTCTTC; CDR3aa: CASSLALYNEQFF
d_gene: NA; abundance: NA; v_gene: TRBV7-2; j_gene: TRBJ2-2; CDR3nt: TGTGCCAGCAGCTTAGCAACGGGGAAATACGGGGAGCTGTTTTTT; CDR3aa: CASSLATGKYGELFF
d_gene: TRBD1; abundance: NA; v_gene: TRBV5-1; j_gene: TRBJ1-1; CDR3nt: TGCGCCAGCAGCTTGGCGGGACAGACGAACACTGAAGCTTTCTTT; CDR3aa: CASSLAGQTNTEAFF
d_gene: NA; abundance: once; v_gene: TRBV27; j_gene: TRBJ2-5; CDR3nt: TGTGCCAGCAGTCTCGGTTTAGCTAGAGAGACCCAGTACTTC; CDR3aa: CASSLGLARETQYF
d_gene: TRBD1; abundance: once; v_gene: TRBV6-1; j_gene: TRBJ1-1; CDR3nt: TGTGCCAGCAGTGCTCGGGACAGAGAGGACACTGAAGCTTTCTTT; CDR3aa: CASSARDREDTEAFF